Each of the 10 T cell receptor beta chains below was sequenced from the same sample in a study of breast tumors, draining lymph nodes, adjacent tissues. TCRdb analysed the multiplex PCR reads with MiXCR anew, one entry per CDR3 protein. Of some 21,000 distinct CDR3 sequences in the sample, around 41% were seen once. Sequenced material: breast tumor tissue. These receptors were obtained from a female donor with breast cancer. Some clones in this sample may be carry-over from other donors' samples.

This chain joins TRBV7-3 and TRBJ2-3; 8 bases fit TRBD2. J was trimmed by 2 bases and V by 3 bases; bases with no gene match: 4. This CDR3 contains 15 residues. From germline, CDR1 is SGHTA and CDR2 FQGTGA. CDR3 region: CASSFTSGNTDTQYF. The CDR3 DNA reads TGTGCCAGCAGCTTCACTAGCGGTAACACAGATACGCAGTATTTT.

This clonotype was seen at least ten times. The rearrangement joins TRBV4-1 to TRBJ2-5, with D perhaps being TRBD1 or TRBD2 (5 bases each). Trimming removed 0 bases from V and 2 bases from J, with 10 bases in between. The CDR3 loop spans 15 amino acids. CDR1 is MGHRA, CDR2 YSYEKL, per germline. The CDR3 DNA is TGCGCCAGCAGCCAAGAGAGGGGACCTCAAGAGACCCAGTACTTC. Translating it yields CASSQERGPQETQYF.

The rearrangement uses TRBV20-1 and TRBJ2-7; no clear D. The length of the CDR3 is 13 residues. Trimming cost V 0 bases and J 3 bases, with 9 bases left between them. CDR1 and CDR2 from the germline V gene are DFQATT and SNEGSKA (reference sequence). CDR3 DNA sequence: TGCAGTGCTAGAGATCTTGCCCGCTACGAGCAGTACTTC. Translating gives CSARDLARYEQYF.

This clonotype was seen many times. This chain uses TRBV20-1 with TRBJ1-2; D is unclear. This CDR3 has 12 amino acids. Looked up from germline, CDR1 is DFQATT and CDR2 is SNEGSKA (reference sequence). V lost 3 bases, J lost 4 bases, and 9 bases lay in between. The CDR3 reads CSASGQSYGYTF. The CDR3 nucleotides are TGCAGTGCTAGTGGGCAGAGCTATGGCTACACCTTC.

This clonotype has a count of ten or more. The J gene is TRBJ2-1, the V gene TRBV20-1; TRBD2 might be the D (6 bases). Germline V gene lookup returns CDR1 DFQATT and CDR2 SNEGSKA (reference sequence). This CDR3 comprises 18 residues. Trimming pared 0 bases from V and 2 bases from J, leaving 20 bases between. The CDR3 region has the DNA TGCAGTGCTAGAGATGGCTCAATGCGGGATCTCGCCTACAATGAGCAGTTCTTC. Its translation: CSARDGSMRDLAYNEQFF.

This clonotype rates as medium-sized. This rearrangement joins TRBV20-1 to TRBJ1-4; the D is unclear. The ends were cut back, 1 base at V and 7 bases at J, with 7 bases in the middle. The germline CDR1 and CDR2 sequences are DFQATT and SNEGSKA (reference sequence). CDR3 length: 12 residues. The CDR3 nucleotides are TGCAGTGCTAGAGTAGTAGGTGAAAAACTGTTTTTT. Translation gives CSARVVGEKLFF.

The genes are TRBV20-1 and TRBJ2-3, with D possibly being TRBD2 (7 bases). The CDR3 length is 14 residues. Germline CDR1 reads DFQATT; CDR2 reads SNEGSKA (reference sequence). The germline V and J ends were trimmed by 6 bases and 4 bases, with 17 bases remaining between them. CDR3 loop: CSAAPQGLPDTQYF. In DNA form, the CDR3 reads TGCAGTGCGGCGCCACAGGGACTACCAGATACGCAGTATTTT.

This clonotype was recorded many times. This chain joins TRBV5-5 and TRBJ1-4; D not resolved. Germline CDR1 reads SGHKS; CDR2 reads YYEKEE (reference sequence). CDR3 size: 15 residues. With 4 bases removed from V and 4 bases from J, the gap between germline ends came to 14 bases. CDR3 protein: CASSAPSVYNEKLFF. In DNA, the CDR3 is TGTGCCAGCAGCGCCCCTTCGGTGTATAATGAAAAACTGTTTTTT. Based on the CDR3 plus reference TRBV5-5 and TRBJ1-4, the full variable domain is DAGVTQSPTHLIKTRGQQVTLRCSPISGHKSVSWYQQVLGQGPQFIFQYYEKEERGRGNFPDRFSARQFPNYSSELNVNALLLGDSALYLCASSAPSVYNEKLFFGSGTQLSVL.

In this sample, this clonotype turned up many times. The J gene is TRBJ1-5, the V gene TRBV30; D is undetermined. The CDR3 runs to 16 residues. Deletions cut 1 base from V and 0 bases from J, with 13 bases between. Looked up from germline, CDR1 is GTSNPN and CDR2 is SVGIG (reference sequence). For the CDR3, the DNA is TGTGCCTGGAGTGGGGCAGCCAAATATAGCAATCAGCCCCAGCATTTT. As protein: CAWSGAAKYSNQPQHF.

This clonotype was seen many times. The chain combines TRBV4-3 with TRBJ2-3; D not resolved. The V and J ends lost 1 base and 11 bases respectively, with 7 bases between them. This CDR3 contains 11 residues. Germline V CDR1 and CDR2: LGHNA, YSLEER. The CDR3 sequence is CASSQGLKQYF. As DNA, the CDR3 is TGCGCCAGCAGCCAAGGCCTGAAGCAGTATTTT.